The clone carrying this T cell receptor beta chain came up once. Its cognate antigen is unknown. This entry is derived from a study of shared clonotypes between healthy human individuals. Study-wide results and caveats: A generally larger estimated richness was seen in naive subsets than in memory subsets. It was anticipated that sequencing depth would influence how many clonotypes donors shared.

At a deep level, the assay was run. Clones were sequenced by immunoSEQ multiplex PCR, and TCRdb holds only the in-frame ones, with some missing. The repertoire includes roughly 850,000 clones, about 96% of them detected once, and less than 0.25% sits in the top ten. The CDR3 loop spans 15 amino acids. The V gene's germline CDR1 is MDHEN and CDR2 SYDVKM. With 6 bases clipped from V and 5 bases from J, the junction kept 8 bases outside the gene matches. CD8 cells regarded as naive lacked CD45RO, were positively chosen for CCR7, and omitted terminally differentiated effector memory CD45RA+ cells. Donation came from healthy HIV-negative adults that had no recent acute infections or vaccinations.

The TCR comes from a man aged 25-45 years in good health. The sample was naive CD8+ T cells sorted from blood. The genes are TRBV28 and TRBJ2-7; 12 positions match TRBD2. The CDR3 DNA follows: TGTGCCAGCAGCCCAACTAGCGGGAGGTTCGACGAGCAGTACTTC. Its protein is CASSPTSGRFDEQYF.